The 11 T cell receptor beta chains given below trace back to one sample, sequenced in a study of T cells in Graves' hyperthyroidism and ophthalmopathy. TCR beta CDR3 sequences were amplified from RNA transcripts. TCR CDR3 regions were first amplified by RT-PCR with HTBI primers. TCRdb passed the multiplex PCR reads through MiXCR, listing each CDR3 protein once. The sample lists approximately 400,000 distinct CDR3 sequences; about 15% were seen once. Sequenced material: blood. These TCRs come from a woman aged 18-35 years with Graves' hyperthyroidism.

The CDR3 reads CASSDSGGQGANVLTF. CDR3 bases: TGTGCCAGCAGTGACTCGGGGGGGCAAGGGGCCAACGTCCTGACTTTC. This sequence joins TRBV3-1 and TRBJ2-6; 8 nucleotides line up with TRBD2. V dropped 6 bases and J dropped 4; count of bases not matched to a gene: 8. The germline gives CDR1 LGHDT, CDR2 YNNKEL (reference sequence). This CDR3 is built from 16 residues.

This clonotype was recorded a few times. The rearrangement uses TRBV14 and TRBJ2-1, with TRBD2 matching 7 bases. The CDR3 contains 16 residues. The germline CDR1 and CDR2 sequences are SGHDN and FVKESK. J lost 4 bases, V lost 4 bases, and 10 bases had no gene match. CDR3 sequence: CASSREAGVTYNEQFF. The CDR3 bases are TGTGCCAGCAGCCGAGAGGCGGGAGTCACTTACAATGAGCAGTTCTTC.

This clonotype has more than one count but fewer than ten. The chain combines TRBV18 with TRBJ1-3; D perhaps matches TRBD1 (6 bases). Trimming removed 5 bases from V and 4 bases from J, with 12 bases in between. Germline CDR1 and CDR2: KGHSH and LQKENI. This CDR3 comprises 14 residues. The CDR3 DNA is TGTGCCAGCTCAACGGACAGTCTAGGAAACACCATATATTTT. Protein product: CASSTDSLGNTIYF.

This clonotype appeared many times. The chain has TRBV7-2 and TRBJ2-4; TRBD1 or TRBD2 may be the D gene (5 bases each). Germline V gene lookup returns CDR1 SGHTA and CDR2 FQGNSA. The CDR3 length is 14 residues. The ends were cut back, 5 bases at V and 8 bases at J, with 16 bases in the middle. The CDR3 DNA follows: TGTGCCAGCAGCCACGACCGGGGACGGGACATTCAGTACTTC. It specifies CASSHDRGRDIQYF.

V is TRBV25-1 and J is TRBJ2-3; 8 bases fit TRBD2. CDR1 MGHDK and CDR2 SYGVNS come from the germline V gene. This CDR3 is 16 amino acids long. V was pared by 4 bases and J by 0 bases, with 6 bases of the junction left unmatched. The CDR3 sequence is CASSVTSGHSTDTQYF. The CDR3 DNA follows: TGTGCCAGCAGTGTAACTAGCGGCCATAGCACAGATACGCAGTATTTT.

There are many counts of this clonotype. The chain employs TRBV10-1 and TRBJ1-1; tentative D call: TRBD1 (5 bases). The germline V gene encodes CDR1 WNHNN and CDR2 SYGVQD (reference sequence). The CDR3 spans 15 residues. The ends were cut back, 0 bases at V and 4 bases at J, with 12 bases in the middle. The CDR3 region is CASSESGTVGTEAFF. Written as DNA, the CDR3 is TGCGCCAGCAGTGAGTCGGGGACTGTAGGCACTGAAGCTTTCTTT.

At least ten counts were recorded for this clonotype. The gene calls are TRBV3-1 and TRBJ1-1; D is ambiguous. This CDR3 comprises 14 residues. CDR1 is LGHDT and CDR2 is YNNKEL in the germline V gene (reference sequence). The germline V and J ends were trimmed by 1 base and 4 bases, with 10 bases remaining between them. CDR3 nucleotide sequence: TGTGCCAGCAGCCAAGGTCGAGGAGGCACTGAAGCTTTCTTT. Its protein product is CASSQGRGGTEAFF.

The chain is built from TRBV4-1 and TRBJ1-1, with 7 nucleotides matching TRBD1. This CDR3 contains 17 residues. The V segment lost 0 bases and the J segment 3 bases; nucleotides outside the gene matches: 10. Looked up from germline, CDR1 is MGHRA and CDR2 is YSYEKL. Written as DNA, the CDR3 is TGCGCCAGCAGCCAAGATCCGGGGACAGACCTTGACACTGAAGCTTTCTTT. It encodes CASSQDPGTDLDTEAFF.

Ten or more counts support this clonotype. The V gene is TRBV5-1, the J gene TRBJ2-7; tentatively, D is TRBD2 (5 bases). The CDR3 contains 15 residues. Between the trimmed V and J ends, which lost 4 bases and 2 bases, there was a span of 16 bases. Germline V gives CDR1 SGHRS, CDR2 YFSETQ. CDR3 protein: CASSRDRGSAYEQYF. CDR3 sequence (DNA): TGCGCCAGCAGCCGAGATCGGGGATCAGCCTACGAGCAGTACTTC.

This clonotype has at least ten counts. The CDR3 sequence is CASSLASRDGETQYF. As DNA, the CDR3 is TGCGCCAGCAGCTTGGCCTCCAGGGACGGAGAGACCCAGTACTTC. The chain links TRBV5-1 to TRBJ2-5, with D possibly called TRBD1 or TRBD2 (5 bases each). This CDR3 comprises 15 residues. Deletions cut 0 bases from V and 4 bases from J, with 13 bases between. CDR1 and CDR2 (germline): SGHRS, YFSETQ.

There are many counts of this clonotype. V is TRBV24-1 and J is TRBJ1-4; 7 bases match TRBD1. The trim removed 5 bases at V and 2 bases at J, leaving 4 bases unmatched. The CDR3 runs 15 residues. In germline, CDR1 is KGHDR, CDR2 SFDVKD. CDR3 in DNA: TGTGCCACCAGTGTTTCGACAGGGACTAATGAAAAACTGTTTTTT. The encoded protein is CATSVSTGTNEKLFF.